These 27 T cell receptor beta chains came from one sample sequenced in a study of T cells in women clearing cervical HPV infection. Sequenced by immunoSEQ multiplex PCR; TCRdb stores in-frame clones only, minus some. The sample spans about 25,000 clones; the ten largest clones claim about 3.9%. Sequenced: blood buffy coat. All receptors derive from a woman between 18 and 70 years old with a cervical HPV16 infection that either progressed to CIN3+ or cleared (not recorded which).

Concerning this clone: The CDR3 end lies 3 residues beyond the end of the read and is filled in from the germline J gene. The J gene is TRBJ1-2, the V gene TRBV7-9; D is ambiguous. Germline values: CDR1 SEHNR, CDR2 FQNEAQ (reference sequence). The CDR3 length is 15 residues. CDR3 in amino acids: CASSLGLAKTDTYTF. Partial CDR3 DNA: TGTGCCAGCAGCTTAGGCCTAGCGAAAACAGATACC.

As to this clone: The read falls 3 residues short of the CDR3 end, and the missing part is taken from the germline J gene. J is TRBJ2-1 and V is TRBV6-2 or TRBV6-3, with 11 bases aligning to TRBD2. In germline, CDR1 is MNHEY, CDR2 SVGEGT. This CDR3 comprises 14 residues. Germline trimming cut 11 bases from V and 8 bases from J; bases unmatched to any gene: 11. The DNA read from the CDR3 is TGTGCCGGTAGCGGGGGGGCTTTGTTAGATGAG. Amino acid sequence: CAGSGGALLDE. The CDR3, in full, reads CAGSGGALLDEQFF.

With regard to this clone: Coverage ceases 3 residues before the CDR3 finishes, and the germline J gene fills in the end. The chain combines TRBV18 with TRBJ2-3; D not certain. This CDR3 region has 16 residues. CDR1 and CDR2 (germline): KGHSH, LQKENI. V was shortened by 0 bases and J by 2 bases, with 12 bases between the two germline ends. CDR3 DNA, as far as it was read: TGTGCCAGCTCACCACCGAGCGTTGCGCACACAGATACG. It encodes CASSPPSVAHTDT. The entire CDR3 reads CASSPPSVAHTDTQYF.

Notes on this clone: The read finishes 3 residues shy of the CDR3 end, and the germline J gene is used to complete it. The chain joins TRBV5-6 to TRBJ2-5, with 7 bases lining up with TRBD1. The CDR3 is 14 residues long. V lost 4 bases and J lost 3; bases outside the gene matches: 6. Germline lookup yields CDR1 SGHDT and CDR2 YYEEEE. This CDR3 reads CASSPGDREETQYF. CDR3 DNA (partial): TGTGCCAGCAGCCCCGGCGACAGGGAAGAGACC. The entire variable domain, with the rest obtained from reference TRBV5-6 and TRBJ2-5, is as follows: DAGVTQSPTHLIKTRGQQVTLRCSPKSGHDTVSWYQQALGQGPQFIFQYYEEEERQRGNFPDRFSGHQFPNYSSELNVNALLLGDSALYLCASSPGDREETQYFGPGTRLLVL.

About this clone itself: The read ends 3 residues early relative to the CDR3; the germline J gene fills the gap. The V gene is TRBV6-1, the J gene TRBJ2-5, with 8 bases fitting TRBD2. Germline values: CDR1 MNHNS, CDR2 SASEGT. J was trimmed by 4 bases and V by 3 bases; bases with no gene match: 4. The CDR3 consists of 14 residues. The CDR3 loop reads CASSDGGARETQYF. The sequenced part of the CDR3 DNA is TGTGCCAGCAGTGACGGGGGGGCTAGAGAGACC.

About this clone itself: Mismatch with germline at one junction end may stem from a read error. The sequence runs out 3 residues before the end of the CDR3; the remainder is reconstructed from the germline J gene. The chain combines TRBV4-2 with TRBJ2-7; 8 positions agree with TRBD1. Germline CDR1 LGHNA, CDR2 YNFKEQ. The CDR3 sequence is 15 residues long. The CDR3 protein is CASSQQGQAPYEQYF. The sequenced CDR3 bases are TGCGCCAGCAGCCAGCAGGGACAGGCGCCCTACGAG.

With respect to this clone: The CDR3 is cut off 3 residues early in the read; its end comes from the germline J gene. V is TRBV6-2 or TRBV6-3 and J is TRBJ1-1; 7 bases align to TRBD1. V dropped 6 bases and J dropped 4; count of bases not matched to a gene: 14. The CDR3 covers 16 residues. Germline V lookup: CDR1 MNHEY, CDR2 SVGEGT. The sequenced CDR3 bases are TGTGCCAGCAGGGTGGGGACAGCCTTCCGGGGCACTGAA. This sequence encodes CASRVGTAFRGTE. The full CDR3 protein reads CASRVGTAFRGTEAFF.

With respect to this clone: The read terminates 3 residues ahead of where the CDR3 ends, so the germline J gene completes it. The J gene is TRBJ2-7, the V gene TRBV20-1, with 10 bases lining up with TRBD1. This CDR3 contains 14 residues. J gave up 6 bases and V 1 base, and 6 bases lay outside the gene matches. Germline V gives CDR1 DFQATT, CDR2 SNEGSKA (reference sequence). CDR3 region: CSARGDRGLLEQYF. CDR3 bases read: TGCAGTGCTAGAGGGGACAGGGGCTTACTCGAG.

A note on this clone: Relative to the germline gene, one junction end is altered; a read error may explain this. The CDR3 end lies 3 residues beyond the end of the read and is filled in from the germline J gene. This chain connects TRBV4-2 to TRBJ2-1; 9 bases match TRBD2. In germline, CDR1 is LGHNA, CDR2 YNFKEQ. The CDR3 is 15 residues long. The DNA read from the CDR3 is TGCGCCAGCAGCCAAGAGGGGCGGGGGGGTTATGAG. Amino acids: CASSQEGRGGYE. The whole CDR3 region reads CASSQEGRGGYEQFF.

With regard to this clone: Read coverage stops 3 residues before the CDR3 terminus; the germline J gene supplies the remainder. This chain joins TRBV7-9 and TRBJ2-7; D may be TRBD1 (5 bases). This CDR3 has 13 amino acids. With 1 base removed from V and 6 bases from J, the gap between germline ends came to 10 bases. CDR1 is SEHNR and CDR2 is FQNEAQ in the germline V gene (reference sequence). The CDR3 bases that were read are TGTGCCAGCAGCTTAGTTTCAGGGCTCGAG. Its protein is CASSLVSGLE. The full CDR3 is CASSLVSGLEQYF.

In regard to this clone: The DNA ends 3 residues before the CDR3 does, and the rest of the CDR3 is filled in from the germline J gene. This chain connects TRBV18 to TRBJ1-1, with unresolved D. Germline V gene sequence: CDR1 KGHSH, CDR2 LQKENI. This CDR3 has 12 residues. CDR3 bases read: TGTGCCAGCTCACCCGTGGGCAGCGAA. Protein sequence: CASSPVGSE. The CDR3, in full, reads CASSPVGSEAFF.

The CDR3 DNA, read in part, is TGCAGTGCTAGAGAACTAGCGGGGAACCCCTACGAG. This gives the protein CSARELAGNPYE. The entire CDR3 reads CSARELAGNPYEQYF. J is TRBJ2-7 and V is TRBV20-1; 10 bases map to TRBD2. Read data end 3 residues before the CDR3 end; the end is taken from the germline J gene. The CDR3 is made up of 15 amino acids. Looked up from germline, CDR1 is DFQATT and CDR2 is SNEGSKA (reference sequence). The junction had 4 bases not matched to a gene; V was cut back by 0 bases and J by 2 bases.

Comments on this clone: The sequence runs out 3 residues before the end of the CDR3; the remainder is reconstructed from the germline J gene. The chain couples TRBV5-4 to TRBJ2-5; possible D gene TRBD1, 6 bases. Trimming removed 4 bases from V and 4 bases from J, with 17 bases in between. The CDR3 loop spans 15 amino acids. Germline V lookup: CDR1 SGHNT, CDR2 YYREEE (reference sequence). The CDR3 loop reads CASSVRVGRGETQYF. The CDR3 DNA, read in part, is TGTGCCAGCAGCGTGCGAGTTGGCAGGGGAGAGACC.

On this clone itself: At one end, the junction sequence differs from germline, possibly due to a read error. The DNA ends 3 residues before the CDR3 does, and the rest of the CDR3 is filled in from the germline J gene. This chain uses TRBV4-2 with TRBJ1-2, with D uncertain. Germline loops: CDR1 LGHNA, CDR2 YNFKEQ. The CDR3 is made up of 15 amino acids. Incomplete CDR3 DNA: TGCGCCAGCAGCCATCCCGGCGGGCTAGGCGGGGGC. Amino acid sequence: CASSHPGGLGGG. The whole CDR3 protein is CASSHPGGLGGGYTF.

Notes on this clone: The read stops 3 residues short of the end of the CDR3; the missing end is completed from the germline J gene. The J gene is TRBJ2-1, the V gene TRBV12-3 or TRBV12-4; D remains ambiguous. Trimming cost V 6 bases and J 9 bases, with 9 bases left between them. This CDR3 contains 11 residues. The sequenced CDR3 bases are TGTGCCAGCAGCCCCGCGGTTGAG. As protein: CASSPAVE. The whole CDR3 region reads CASSPAVEQFF.

Notes on this clone: Coverage ceases 3 residues before the CDR3 finishes, and the germline J gene fills in the end. The chain carries TRBV7-9 and TRBJ2-3; 7 bases agree with TRBD1. There are 15 residues in the CDR3. The germline V gene encodes CDR1 SEHNR and CDR2 FQNEAQ (reference sequence). CDR3: CASSVDRESDQPQYF. Partial CDR3 DNA: TGTGCCAGCAGCGTAGACAGGGAATCTGATCAGCCG. Full variable domain (remainder filled in from reference TRBV7-9 and TRBJ2-3): DTGVSQNPRHKITKRGQNVTFRCDPISEHNRLYWYRQTLGQGPEFLTYFQNEAQLEKSRLLSDRFSAERPKGSFSTLEIQRTEQGDSAMYLCASSVDRESDQPQYFGPGTRLTVL.

This CDR3 is CASFILSTDTQYF. The covered CDR3 bases are TGTGCCAGCTTTATCCTTAGCACAGATACG. This chain uses TRBV18 with TRBJ2-3; no clear D. Sequencing ends 3 residues short of the CDR3 end; the germline J gene provides the rest. V was shortened by 7 bases and J by 0 bases, with 8 bases between the two germline ends. The CDR3 spans 13 residues. CDR1 and CDR2 (germline): KGHSH, LQKENI.

Note on this clone: The sequenced fragment ends 3 residues before the CDR3 boundary, so the rest is inferred from the germline J gene. The chain links TRBV11-1 to TRBJ2-1; 7 bases agree with TRBD1. Germline assignment: CDR1 SGHAT and CDR2 FQDESV (reference sequence). V was pared by 3 bases and J by 8 bases, with 7 bases of the junction left unmatched. The CDR3 contains 14 residues. CDR3 residues: CASSFAGTAHEQFF. The DNA read from the CDR3 is TGTGCCAGCAGCTTCGCAGGGACAGCCCATGAG.

In regard to this clone: The CDR3 goes on 3 residues after the read ends, and that part is filled in from the germline J gene. The rearrangement links TRBV2 to TRBJ1-2; 8 bases line up with TRBD1. V shed 3 bases and J 2 bases; nucleotides not matched to a gene: 11. The germline V gene encodes CDR1 SNHLY and CDR2 FYNNEI. The CDR3 runs to 17 residues. The CDR3: CASSDVLPGGENYGYTF. CDR3 DNA (partial): TGTGCCAGCAGTGACGTCCTCCCAGGGGGCGAAAACTATGGC.

The CDR3 is CAIRTGSPNTEAFF. The part of the CDR3 DNA that was read is TGTGCCATCAGGACAGGGTCCCCGAACACTGAA. The chain carries TRBV10-3 and TRBJ1-1; 7 nucleotides agree with TRBD1. With the read ending 3 residues before the CDR3 end, the germline J gene is used to fill in that end. This CDR3 contains 14 residues. Trimming removed 6 bases from V and 1 base from J; junction bases left unmatched: 5. Germline V CDR1 and CDR2: ENHRY, SYGVKD.

The CDR3 is CASSPARDTYEQYF. The DNA read from the CDR3 is TGTGCCAGCAGCCCAGCCAGGGACACCTACGAG. The rearrangement links TRBV7-2 to TRBJ2-7; possible D gene TRBD1, 6 bases. The observed sequence ends 3 residues before the CDR3 terminus, with the missing tail filled in from the germline J gene. This CDR3 comprises 14 residues. Germline values: CDR1 SGHTA, CDR2 FQGNSA. Trimming pared 5 bases from V and 2 bases from J, leaving 13 bases between.

On this clone: The read ends 3 residues before the CDR3 terminus; that terminus is restored from the germline J gene. V gene TRBV5-1 combines with J gene TRBJ2-6; a possible D gene is TRBD1 (5 bases). Germline V CDR1 and CDR2: SGHRS, YFSETQ. The CDR3 totals 16 residues. The germline V and J ends were trimmed by 2 bases and 2 bases, with 11 bases remaining between them. The CDR3 reads CASSLRGTAGANVLTF. The covered CDR3 bases are TGCGCCAGCAGCTTAAGGGGAACTGCTGGGGCCAACGTC.

CDR3 sequence reads: CASSQFPPGQGSYNSPLHF. Incomplete CDR3 DNA: TGTGCCAGTAGTCAATTTCCCCCTGGACAGGGGAGCTATAATTCACCC. The gene calls are TRBV19 and TRBJ1-6; 9 nucleotides align to TRBD1. The read falls 3 residues short of the CDR3 end, and the missing part is taken from the germline J gene. The CDR3 is made up of 19 amino acids. The V gene end was trimmed by 5 bases and the J gene end by 3 bases; junction bases not matched to a gene: 14. Germline loops: CDR1 LNHDA, CDR2 SQIVND (reference sequence).

With respect to this clone: The read terminates 3 residues before the CDR3 end, so the remaining end is supplied by the germline J gene. This chain connects TRBV7-7 to TRBJ2-3, with D possibly matching TRBD1 (5 bases). The germline V gene encodes CDR1 SSHAT and CDR2 FNYEAQ (reference sequence). CDR3 length: 15 amino acids. The CDR3 protein is CASSLAQGTLQAQYF. The sequenced CDR3 bases are TGTGCCAGCAGCTTAGCGCAGGGAACTCTGCAGGCG.

The CDR3 sequence: CATSDSRTGYTDTQYF. CDR3 DNA, as far as it was read: TGTGCCACCAGTGATAGCAGGACAGGGTACACAGATACG. The rearrangement links TRBV24-1 to TRBJ2-3; TRBD1 matches at 8 bases. The sequence runs out 3 residues before the end of the CDR3; the remainder is reconstructed from the germline J gene. The CDR3 covers 16 residues. Germline V gene sequence: CDR1 KGHDR, CDR2 SFDVKD. The trim removed 3 bases at V and 2 bases at J, leaving 6 bases unmatched.

With respect to this clone: The read ends 3 residues before the CDR3 terminus; that terminus is restored from the germline J gene. The V and J genes are TRBV20-1 and TRBJ1-5; the D gene is possibly TRBD1 (5 bases). Germline CDR1 DFQATT, CDR2 SNEGSKA (reference sequence). V lost 0 bases, J lost 7 bases, and 16 bases lay in between. This CDR3 has 15 amino acids. The CDR3 bases that were read are TGCAGTGCTAGAGATTCTCAGGGAATAAGACAGCCC. It translates to CSARDSQGIRQP. The full-length CDR3 reads as CSARDSQGIRQPQHF.

Concerning this clone itself: The read falls 3 residues short of the CDR3 end, and the missing part is taken from the germline J gene. This sequence joins TRBV6-2 or TRBV6-3 and TRBJ2-2, with TRBD2 identical over 10 bases. The CDR3 runs to 16 residues. V gave up 4 bases and J gave up 4 bases; unmatched junction bases: 6. The germline V gene has CDR1 MNHEY and CDR2 SVGEGT. The sequenced CDR3 bases are TGTGCCAGCAGTTCCCTCCAGCGGGGGGGCACCGGGGAG. Translated, it gives CASSSLQRGGTGE. The full CDR3 reads CASSSLQRGGTGELFF.